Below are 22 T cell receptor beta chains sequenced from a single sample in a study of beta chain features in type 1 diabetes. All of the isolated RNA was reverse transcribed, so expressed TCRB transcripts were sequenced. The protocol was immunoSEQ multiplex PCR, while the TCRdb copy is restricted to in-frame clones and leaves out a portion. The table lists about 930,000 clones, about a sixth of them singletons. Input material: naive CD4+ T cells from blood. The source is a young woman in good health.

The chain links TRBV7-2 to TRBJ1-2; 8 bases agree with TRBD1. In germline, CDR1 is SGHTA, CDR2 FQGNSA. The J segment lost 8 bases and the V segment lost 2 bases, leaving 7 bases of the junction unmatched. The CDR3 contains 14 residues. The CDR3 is CASSLRTGTYGYTF. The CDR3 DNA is TGTGCCAGCAGCTTACGGACAGGGACGTACGGCTACACCTTC.

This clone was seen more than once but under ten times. The CDR3 nucleotides read TGTGCCAGTAGTCCTGTGACTAGCGTCCGGTACAATGAGCAGTTCTTC. It yields the protein CASSPVTSVRYNEQFF. The V call is TRBV19, the J call TRBJ2-1; 8 nucleotides agree with TRBD2. V was pared by 5 bases and J by 4 bases, with 10 bases of the junction left unmatched. Germline V lookup: CDR1 LNHDA, CDR2 SQIVND (reference sequence). The CDR3 sequence is 16 residues long.

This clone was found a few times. CDR3 region: CASSPGGPYTEAFF. The CDR3 DNA sequence: TGTGCCAGCTCACCAGGAGGGCCTTACACTGAAGCTTTCTTT. This rearrangement joins TRBV18 to TRBJ1-1; D remains ambiguous. The CDR3 runs to 14 residues. Germline V gene lookup returns CDR1 KGHSH and CDR2 LQKENI. Trimming removed 2 bases at V and 3 bases at J, with 10 bases between.

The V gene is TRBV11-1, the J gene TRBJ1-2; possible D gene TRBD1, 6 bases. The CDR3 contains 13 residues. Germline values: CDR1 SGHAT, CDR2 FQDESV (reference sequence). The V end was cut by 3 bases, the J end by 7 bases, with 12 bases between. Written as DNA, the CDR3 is TGTGCCAGCAGCTTCCAGGGGTTAGCTGGCTACACCTTC. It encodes CASSFQGLAGYTF.

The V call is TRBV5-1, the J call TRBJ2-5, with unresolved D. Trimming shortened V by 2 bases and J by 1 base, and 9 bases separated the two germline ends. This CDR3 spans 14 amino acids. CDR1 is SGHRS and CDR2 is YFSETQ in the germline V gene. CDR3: CASSFKSFQETQYF. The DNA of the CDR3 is TGCGCCAGCAGCTTCAAGAGTTTCCAAGAGACCCAGTACTTC. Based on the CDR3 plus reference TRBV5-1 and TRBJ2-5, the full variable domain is KAGVTQTPRYLIKTRGQQVTLSCSPISGHRSVSWYQQTPGQGLQFLFEYFSETQRNKGNFPGRFSGRQFSNSRSEMNVSTLELGDSALYLCASSFKSFQETQYFGPGTRLLVL.

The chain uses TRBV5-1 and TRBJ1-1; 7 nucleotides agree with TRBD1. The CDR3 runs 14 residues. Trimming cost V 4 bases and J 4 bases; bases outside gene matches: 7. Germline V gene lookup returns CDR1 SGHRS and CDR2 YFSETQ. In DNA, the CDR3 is TGCGCCAGCAGCCTAAAGACAGGGAGCACTGAAGCTTTCTTT. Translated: CASSLKTGSTEAFF.

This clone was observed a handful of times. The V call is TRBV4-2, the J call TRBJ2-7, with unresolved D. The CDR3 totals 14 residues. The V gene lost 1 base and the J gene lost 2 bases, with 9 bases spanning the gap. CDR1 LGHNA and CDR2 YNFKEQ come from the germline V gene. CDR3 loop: CASSQAATPYEQYF. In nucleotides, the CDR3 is TGTGCCAGCAGCCAAGCAGCGACACCCTACGAGCAGTACTTC.

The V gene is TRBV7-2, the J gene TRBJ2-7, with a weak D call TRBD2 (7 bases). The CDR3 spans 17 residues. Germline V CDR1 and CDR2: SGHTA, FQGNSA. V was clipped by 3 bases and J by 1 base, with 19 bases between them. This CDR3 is CASSFRGARERSYEQYF. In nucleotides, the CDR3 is TGTGCCAGCAGCTTTAGGGGGGCGCGGGAGAGATCCTACGAGCAGTACTTC. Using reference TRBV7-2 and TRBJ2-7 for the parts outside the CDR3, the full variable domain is GAGVSQSPSNKVTEKGKDVELRCDPISGHTALYWYRQSLGQGLEFLIYFQGNSAPDKSGLPSDRFSAERTGGSVSTLTIQRTQQEDSAVYLCASSFRGARERSYEQYFGPGTRLTVT.

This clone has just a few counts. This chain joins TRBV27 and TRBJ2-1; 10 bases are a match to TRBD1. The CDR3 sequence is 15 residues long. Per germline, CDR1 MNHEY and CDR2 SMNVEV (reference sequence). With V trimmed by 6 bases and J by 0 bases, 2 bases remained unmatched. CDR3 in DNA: TGTGCCAGCAGGGGACAGGGGAGCTCCTACAATGAGCAGTTCTTC. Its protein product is CASRGQGSSYNEQFF.

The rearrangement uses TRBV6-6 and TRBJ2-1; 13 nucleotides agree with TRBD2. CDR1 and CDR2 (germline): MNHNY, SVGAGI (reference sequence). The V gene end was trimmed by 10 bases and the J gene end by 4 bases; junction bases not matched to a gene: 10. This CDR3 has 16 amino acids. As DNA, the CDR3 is TGTGCCATCAGCTCAGGGACTAGCGGGATGTACAATGAGCAGTTCTTC. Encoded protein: CAISSGTSGMYNEQFF.

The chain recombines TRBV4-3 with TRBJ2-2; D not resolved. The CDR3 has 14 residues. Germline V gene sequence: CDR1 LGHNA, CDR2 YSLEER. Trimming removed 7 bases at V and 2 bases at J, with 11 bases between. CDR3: CASTQTPNTGELFF. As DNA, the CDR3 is TGCGCCAGCACGCAAACTCCTAACACCGGGGAGCTGTTTTTT.

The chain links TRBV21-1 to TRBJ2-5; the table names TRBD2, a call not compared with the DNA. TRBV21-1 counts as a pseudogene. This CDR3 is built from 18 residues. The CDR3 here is CASSKKQGGSFIWETQYF. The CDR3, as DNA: TGTGCCAGCAGCAAAAAGCAAGGAGGGAGTTTTATCTGGGAGACCCAGTACTTC.

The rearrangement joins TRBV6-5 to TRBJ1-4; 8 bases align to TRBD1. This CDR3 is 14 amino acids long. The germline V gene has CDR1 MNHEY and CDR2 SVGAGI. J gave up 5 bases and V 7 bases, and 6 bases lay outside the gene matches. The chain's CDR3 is CASTWTGRNEKLFF. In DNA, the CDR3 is TGTGCCAGCACCTGGACAGGGAGGAATGAAAAACTGTTTTTT.

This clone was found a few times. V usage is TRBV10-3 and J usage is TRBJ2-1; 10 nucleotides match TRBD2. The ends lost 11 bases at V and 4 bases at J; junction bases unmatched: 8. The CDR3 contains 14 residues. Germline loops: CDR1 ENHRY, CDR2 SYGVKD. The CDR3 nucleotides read TGTGCCGTTACCGGGACTAGCGAATACAATGAGCAGTTCTTC. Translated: CAVTGTSEYNEQFF.

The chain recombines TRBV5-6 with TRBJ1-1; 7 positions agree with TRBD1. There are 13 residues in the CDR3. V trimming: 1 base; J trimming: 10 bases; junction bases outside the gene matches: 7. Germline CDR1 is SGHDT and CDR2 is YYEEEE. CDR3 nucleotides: TGTGCCAGCAGCTTGAGCCAGGGGGATGGAGCTTTCTTT. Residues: CASSLSQGDGAFF.

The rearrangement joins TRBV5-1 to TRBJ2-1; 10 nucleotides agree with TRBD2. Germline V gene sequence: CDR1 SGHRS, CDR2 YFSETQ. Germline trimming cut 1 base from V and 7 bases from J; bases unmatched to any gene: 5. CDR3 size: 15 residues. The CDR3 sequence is CASSLWIAGGNEQFF. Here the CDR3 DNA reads TGCGCCAGCAGCTTGTGGATAGCGGGAGGTAATGAGCAGTTCTTC.

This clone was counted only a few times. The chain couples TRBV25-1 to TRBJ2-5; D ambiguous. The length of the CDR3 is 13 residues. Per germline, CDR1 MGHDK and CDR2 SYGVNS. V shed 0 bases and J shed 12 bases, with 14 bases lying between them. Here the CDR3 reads CASSEYDKVGKYF. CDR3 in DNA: TGTGCCAGCAGTGAATATGATAAAGTGGGCAAGTACTTC.

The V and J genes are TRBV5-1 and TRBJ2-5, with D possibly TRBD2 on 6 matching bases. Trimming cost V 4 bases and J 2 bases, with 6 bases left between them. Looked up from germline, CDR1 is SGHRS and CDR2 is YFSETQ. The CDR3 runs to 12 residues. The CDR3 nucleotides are TGCGCCAGCAGCGCGGGGCAAGAGACCCAGTACTTC. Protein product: CASSAGQETQYF.

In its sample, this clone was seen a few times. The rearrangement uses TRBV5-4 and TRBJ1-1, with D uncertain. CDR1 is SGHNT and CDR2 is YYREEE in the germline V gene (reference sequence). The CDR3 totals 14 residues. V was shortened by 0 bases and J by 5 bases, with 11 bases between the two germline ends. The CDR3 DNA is TGTGCCAGCAGCTTGGGAGGAGCGGTGACTGAAGCTTTCTTT. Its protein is CASSLGGAVTEAFF.

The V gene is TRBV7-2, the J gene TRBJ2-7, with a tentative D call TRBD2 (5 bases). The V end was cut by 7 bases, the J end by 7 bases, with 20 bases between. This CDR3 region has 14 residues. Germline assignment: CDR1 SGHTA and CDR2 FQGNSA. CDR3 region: CASKSGRLDGEQYF. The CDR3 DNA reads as TGTGCCAGCAAATCGGGAAGGCTGGACGGGGAGCAGTACTTC.

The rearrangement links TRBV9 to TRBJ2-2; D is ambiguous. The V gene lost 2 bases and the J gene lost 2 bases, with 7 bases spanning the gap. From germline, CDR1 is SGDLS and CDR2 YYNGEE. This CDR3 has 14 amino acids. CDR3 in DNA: TGTGCCAGCAGCGTTTGGAGTAACACCGGGGAGCTGTTTTTT. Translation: CASSVWSNTGELFF.

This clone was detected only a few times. CDR3 loop: CASSQDRTSGRLYEQYF. CDR3 DNA sequence: TGCGCCAGCAGCCAAGACAGGACTAGCGGGAGACTTTACGAGCAGTACTTC. The chain couples TRBV4-3 to TRBJ2-7, with 13 bases that match TRBD2. The CDR3 covers 17 residues. With 0 bases clipped from V and 4 bases from J, the junction kept 6 bases outside the gene matches. Germline-derived CDR1 and CDR2 are LGHNA and YSLEER.